These 21 T cell receptor beta chains came from one sample sequenced in a study of shared clonotypes between healthy human individuals. Clones were read by immunoSEQ multiplex PCR, and TCRdb kept only the in-frame ones, dropping some. This sample has some 450,000 clones; 77% occur once, and the top ten carry approximately 12%. Sequencing was done on a sample of PBMCs. The receptors derive from a middle-aged woman in good health. Some clones in this sample may be carry-over from other donors' samples.

The chain couples TRBV7-6 to TRBJ2-7; D gene ambiguous. The CDR3 loop spans 13 amino acids. CDR1 is SGHVS and CDR2 is FNYEAQ in the germline V gene. V was pared by 0 bases and J by 6 bases, with 9 bases between. The CDR3 DNA reads as TGTGCCAGCAGCTTAGCGCCGGTTTCCGAGCAGTACTTC. Translated: CASSLAPVSEQYF. Combining the CDR3 with reference TRBV7-6 and TRBJ2-7 gives the whole variable domain GAGVSQSPRYKVTKRGQDVALRCDPISGHVSLYWYRQALGQGPEFLTYFNYEAQQDKSGLPNDRFSAERPEGSISTLTIQRTEQRDSAMYRCASSLAPVSEQYFGPGTRLTVT.

The chain employs TRBV6-6 and TRBJ2-2; a weak D match, TRBD2 (5 bases). Trimming took 2 bases from V and 8 from J, leaving 9 bases between them. The germline gives CDR1 MNHNY, CDR2 SVGAGI (reference sequence). The CDR3 extends over 13 amino acids. The CDR3 sequence is CASSYDWRGELFF. CDR3 DNA sequence: TGTGCCAGCAGTTACGATTGGAGGGGGGAGCTGTTTTTT.

V is TRBV5-1 and J is TRBJ1-5; possibly TRBD1 for D (5 bases). Germline V gives CDR1 SGHRS, CDR2 YFSETQ. The CDR3 sequence is 13 residues long. The V end was cut by 4 bases, the J end by 7 bases, with 12 bases between. As DNA, the CDR3 is TGCGCCAGCAGCCTCGATGGGGGGCAGCCCCAGCATTTT. This translates into CASSLDGGQPQHF. The entire variable domain, with the rest obtained from reference TRBV5-1 and TRBJ1-5, is as follows: KAGVTQTPRYLIKTRGQQVTLSCSPISGHRSVSWYQQTPGQGLQFLFEYFSETQRNKGNFPGRFSGRQFSNSRSEMNVSTLELGDSALYLCASSLDGGQPQHFGDGTRLSIL.

The rearrangement joins TRBV7-6 to TRBJ1-1; D ambiguous. In germline, CDR1 is SGHVS, CDR2 FNYEAQ. The ends were cut back, 1 base at V and 7 bases at J, with 10 bases in the middle. The CDR3 runs to 13 residues. The CDR3 here is CASSLGDAGEAFF. The CDR3 coding sequence is TGTGCCAGCAGCTTAGGTGACGCCGGTGAAGCTTTCTTT.

With regard to this clone: A far more abundant clone sits one base away, making this likely a read error. This same CDR3 is encoded by further DNA sequences in the sample. This chain connects TRBV5-1 to TRBJ1-5, with 9 bases fitting TRBD1. Unmatched junction bases numbered 10, after V lost 5 bases and J lost 7 bases. Germline lookup yields CDR1 SGHRS and CDR2 YFSETQ. This CDR3 comprises 15 residues. The CDR3 protein is CASSRTGEEGQPQHF. Written as DNA, the CDR3 is TGCGCCAGCAGTCGGACAGGGGAAGAGGGGCAGCCCCAGCATTTT.

Remarks on this clone: A read error is the likely source, as a far larger clone sits one nucleotide away. V and J are TRBV11-2 and TRBJ2-7; 9 nucleotides agree with TRBD2. V lost 7 bases to trimming and J lost 6 bases; unmatched junction nucleotides: 10. Germline V gene sequence: CDR1 SGHAT, CDR2 FQNNGV. The CDR3 sequence is 14 residues long. This CDR3 reads CASNFSGGALEQYF. The CDR3 region has the DNA TGTGCCAGCAACTTTAGCGGGGGTGCCCTCGAGCAGTACTTC.

The rearrangement links TRBV10-3 to TRBJ1-1; D uncertain. CDR1 is ENHRY, CDR2 SYGVKD, per germline. V was shortened by 4 bases and J by 1 base, with 10 bases between the two germline ends. This CDR3 comprises 14 residues. CDR3 amino acids: CAISAVRGNTEAFF. In nucleotides, the CDR3 is TGTGCCATCAGTGCGGTGAGAGGGAACACTGAAGCTTTCTTT.

The chain carries TRBV4-1 and TRBJ2-2; 12 bases agree with TRBD2. This CDR3 has 16 residues. V lost 0 bases and J lost 8; bases outside the gene matches: 4. Per germline, CDR1 MGHRA and CDR2 YSYEKL. This CDR3 reads CASSQDRTSGTGELFF. CDR3 coding DNA: TGCGCCAGCAGCCAAGACAGGACTAGCGGGACTGGGGAGCTGTTTTTT.

The chain carries TRBV7-3 and TRBJ2-7, with 8 bases aligning to TRBD1. Germline assignment: CDR1 SGHTA and CDR2 FQGTGA. CDR3 length: 13 residues. The J segment lost 5 bases and the V segment lost 3 bases, leaving 3 bases of the junction unmatched. CDR3 protein: CASSLDRVNEQYF. The CDR3 coding sequence is TGTGCCAGCAGCTTGGACAGGGTCAACGAGCAGTACTTC.

Comments on this clone: The sample has other DNA sequences that encode this CDR3 too. V gene TRBV28 combines with J gene TRBJ2-7; 7 bases fit TRBD1. J lost 3 bases, V lost 7 bases, and 9 bases had no gene match. Germline V gene lookup returns CDR1 MDHEN and CDR2 SYDVKM. This CDR3 is built from 14 residues. CDR3: CASNRGGIIYEQYF. For the CDR3, the DNA is TGTGCCAGCAACAGGGGCGGTATCATCTACGAGCAGTACTTC.

V usage is TRBV7-6 and J usage is TRBJ1-5; D perhaps matches TRBD1 (6 bases). Trimming pared 5 bases from V and 2 bases from J, leaving 13 bases between. Germline V gene lookup returns CDR1 SGHVS and CDR2 FNYEAQ. The CDR3 runs to 15 residues. The CDR3 nucleotides read TGTGCCAGCAGCGCCCAGGAGGGGGGCAATCAGCCCCAGCATTTT. Translated: CASSAQEGGNQPQHF.

The chain uses TRBV11-2 and TRBJ2-1; 14 bases line up with TRBD2. The CDR3 runs 18 residues. CDR1 is SGHAT and CDR2 is FQNNGV in the germline V gene. After removal of 5 bases from V and 5 bases from J, the junction contained 11 bases not matched to a gene. The DNA for the CDR3 is TGTGCCAGCAGCCAAGTACGTCCGGGACTAGCGGGAGACAATGAGCAGTTCTTC. Amino acid sequence: CASSQVRPGLAGDNEQFF.

This clone was detected only a few times. V usage is TRBV4-2 and J usage is TRBJ1-1; D not resolved. The V gene's germline CDR1 is LGHNA and CDR2 YNFKEQ. This CDR3 has 15 residues. V shed 4 bases and J shed 7 bases, with 19 bases lying between them. The CDR3 DNA is TGTGCCAGCAGCCCACAAGGGAGAACCACGGGTGAAGCTTTCTTT. Its protein is CASSPQGRTTGEAFF.

This sequence joins TRBV4-2 and TRBJ2-7; 12 bases are a match to TRBD1. The CDR3 runs 17 residues. The germline gives CDR1 LGHNA, CDR2 YNFKEQ. The ends lost 4 bases at V and 6 bases at J; junction bases unmatched: 13. This chain's CDR3 is CASSPTSGTGGLGEQYF. The DNA for the CDR3 is TGTGCCAGCAGCCCAACCTCCGGGACAGGGGGCCTCGGCGAGCAGTACTTC.

The chain carries TRBV6-6 and TRBJ2-7; 9 positions agree with TRBD2. The CDR3 sequence is 15 residues long. The germline gives CDR1 MNHNY, CDR2 SVGAGI (reference sequence). Losses at the gene ends were 2 bases for V and 3 bases for J; bases not matched to a gene: 5. The CDR3 sequence: CASSYAGGEFYEQYF. Written as DNA, the CDR3 is TGTGCCAGCAGTTACGCGGGAGGGGAATTCTACGAGCAGTACTTC.

This chain joins TRBV5-1 and TRBJ2-3; no clear D. Trimming stripped 1 base from V and 1 base from J, with 4 bases between. This CDR3 has 13 residues. Germline CDR1 and CDR2: SGHRS and YFSETQ. The CDR3 here is CASSLPGTDTQYF. Written as DNA, the CDR3 is TGCGCCAGCAGCTTGCCTGGCACAGATACGCAGTATTTT.

The chain links TRBV19 to TRBJ2-7, with TRBD1 matching 7 bases. V shed 7 bases and J 2 bases; nucleotides not matched to a gene: 14. CDR3 length: 16 amino acids. Per the germline V gene, CDR1 is LNHDA and CDR2 is SQIVND (reference sequence). CDR3 amino acids: CASNSAPGQSPYEQYF. The CDR3 coding sequence is TGTGCCAGTAACTCCGCCCCGGGACAGTCCCCCTACGAGCAGTACTTC.

The chain employs TRBV19 and TRBJ2-6, with D uncertain. Germline assignment: CDR1 LNHDA and CDR2 SQIVND (reference sequence). Trimming took off 7 bases at V and 3 bases at J, with 7 bases between the two ends. CDR3 size: 13 residues. The CDR3 nucleotides are TGTGCCAGTACTGATCATGGGGCCAACGTCCTGACTTTC. Translating it yields CASTDHGANVLTF.

V gene TRBV6-1 combines with J gene TRBJ2-7; possible D gene TRBD1, 5 bases. Germline CDR1 MNHNS, CDR2 SASEGT. V was shortened by 5 bases and J by 2 bases, with 10 bases between the two germline ends. This CDR3 contains 13 residues. CDR3 bases: TGTGCCAGCAGTCGGACACCCACCTACGAGCAGTACTTC. It is translated as CASSRTPTYEQYF.

Concerning this clone itself: This is likely an artifact of a read error, given a far larger clone one base away. This rearrangement joins TRBV29-1 to TRBJ1-1; the D is unclear. V was shortened by 5 bases and J by 8 bases, with 18 bases between the two germline ends. Germline CDR1 reads SQVTM; CDR2 reads ANQGSEA. This CDR3 contains 13 residues. The CDR3 loop reads CSVNELGVGEAFF. CDR3 in DNA: TGCAGCGTTAACGAACTGGGAGTCGGCGAAGCTTTCTTT.

With regard to this clone: This sequence is one base from a far larger clone and is likely a read error. The chain has TRBV2 and TRBJ2-2, with D perhaps TRBD1 (5 bases). Trimming left V 3 bases short and J 4 bases short, with 6 bases between. Germline V gives CDR1 SNHLY, CDR2 FYNNEI. CDR3 size: 13 residues. The CDR3 loop is CASSDRVTGELFF. The CDR3 DNA reads TGTGCCAGCAGTGACAGGGTCACCGGGGAGCTGTTTTTT.